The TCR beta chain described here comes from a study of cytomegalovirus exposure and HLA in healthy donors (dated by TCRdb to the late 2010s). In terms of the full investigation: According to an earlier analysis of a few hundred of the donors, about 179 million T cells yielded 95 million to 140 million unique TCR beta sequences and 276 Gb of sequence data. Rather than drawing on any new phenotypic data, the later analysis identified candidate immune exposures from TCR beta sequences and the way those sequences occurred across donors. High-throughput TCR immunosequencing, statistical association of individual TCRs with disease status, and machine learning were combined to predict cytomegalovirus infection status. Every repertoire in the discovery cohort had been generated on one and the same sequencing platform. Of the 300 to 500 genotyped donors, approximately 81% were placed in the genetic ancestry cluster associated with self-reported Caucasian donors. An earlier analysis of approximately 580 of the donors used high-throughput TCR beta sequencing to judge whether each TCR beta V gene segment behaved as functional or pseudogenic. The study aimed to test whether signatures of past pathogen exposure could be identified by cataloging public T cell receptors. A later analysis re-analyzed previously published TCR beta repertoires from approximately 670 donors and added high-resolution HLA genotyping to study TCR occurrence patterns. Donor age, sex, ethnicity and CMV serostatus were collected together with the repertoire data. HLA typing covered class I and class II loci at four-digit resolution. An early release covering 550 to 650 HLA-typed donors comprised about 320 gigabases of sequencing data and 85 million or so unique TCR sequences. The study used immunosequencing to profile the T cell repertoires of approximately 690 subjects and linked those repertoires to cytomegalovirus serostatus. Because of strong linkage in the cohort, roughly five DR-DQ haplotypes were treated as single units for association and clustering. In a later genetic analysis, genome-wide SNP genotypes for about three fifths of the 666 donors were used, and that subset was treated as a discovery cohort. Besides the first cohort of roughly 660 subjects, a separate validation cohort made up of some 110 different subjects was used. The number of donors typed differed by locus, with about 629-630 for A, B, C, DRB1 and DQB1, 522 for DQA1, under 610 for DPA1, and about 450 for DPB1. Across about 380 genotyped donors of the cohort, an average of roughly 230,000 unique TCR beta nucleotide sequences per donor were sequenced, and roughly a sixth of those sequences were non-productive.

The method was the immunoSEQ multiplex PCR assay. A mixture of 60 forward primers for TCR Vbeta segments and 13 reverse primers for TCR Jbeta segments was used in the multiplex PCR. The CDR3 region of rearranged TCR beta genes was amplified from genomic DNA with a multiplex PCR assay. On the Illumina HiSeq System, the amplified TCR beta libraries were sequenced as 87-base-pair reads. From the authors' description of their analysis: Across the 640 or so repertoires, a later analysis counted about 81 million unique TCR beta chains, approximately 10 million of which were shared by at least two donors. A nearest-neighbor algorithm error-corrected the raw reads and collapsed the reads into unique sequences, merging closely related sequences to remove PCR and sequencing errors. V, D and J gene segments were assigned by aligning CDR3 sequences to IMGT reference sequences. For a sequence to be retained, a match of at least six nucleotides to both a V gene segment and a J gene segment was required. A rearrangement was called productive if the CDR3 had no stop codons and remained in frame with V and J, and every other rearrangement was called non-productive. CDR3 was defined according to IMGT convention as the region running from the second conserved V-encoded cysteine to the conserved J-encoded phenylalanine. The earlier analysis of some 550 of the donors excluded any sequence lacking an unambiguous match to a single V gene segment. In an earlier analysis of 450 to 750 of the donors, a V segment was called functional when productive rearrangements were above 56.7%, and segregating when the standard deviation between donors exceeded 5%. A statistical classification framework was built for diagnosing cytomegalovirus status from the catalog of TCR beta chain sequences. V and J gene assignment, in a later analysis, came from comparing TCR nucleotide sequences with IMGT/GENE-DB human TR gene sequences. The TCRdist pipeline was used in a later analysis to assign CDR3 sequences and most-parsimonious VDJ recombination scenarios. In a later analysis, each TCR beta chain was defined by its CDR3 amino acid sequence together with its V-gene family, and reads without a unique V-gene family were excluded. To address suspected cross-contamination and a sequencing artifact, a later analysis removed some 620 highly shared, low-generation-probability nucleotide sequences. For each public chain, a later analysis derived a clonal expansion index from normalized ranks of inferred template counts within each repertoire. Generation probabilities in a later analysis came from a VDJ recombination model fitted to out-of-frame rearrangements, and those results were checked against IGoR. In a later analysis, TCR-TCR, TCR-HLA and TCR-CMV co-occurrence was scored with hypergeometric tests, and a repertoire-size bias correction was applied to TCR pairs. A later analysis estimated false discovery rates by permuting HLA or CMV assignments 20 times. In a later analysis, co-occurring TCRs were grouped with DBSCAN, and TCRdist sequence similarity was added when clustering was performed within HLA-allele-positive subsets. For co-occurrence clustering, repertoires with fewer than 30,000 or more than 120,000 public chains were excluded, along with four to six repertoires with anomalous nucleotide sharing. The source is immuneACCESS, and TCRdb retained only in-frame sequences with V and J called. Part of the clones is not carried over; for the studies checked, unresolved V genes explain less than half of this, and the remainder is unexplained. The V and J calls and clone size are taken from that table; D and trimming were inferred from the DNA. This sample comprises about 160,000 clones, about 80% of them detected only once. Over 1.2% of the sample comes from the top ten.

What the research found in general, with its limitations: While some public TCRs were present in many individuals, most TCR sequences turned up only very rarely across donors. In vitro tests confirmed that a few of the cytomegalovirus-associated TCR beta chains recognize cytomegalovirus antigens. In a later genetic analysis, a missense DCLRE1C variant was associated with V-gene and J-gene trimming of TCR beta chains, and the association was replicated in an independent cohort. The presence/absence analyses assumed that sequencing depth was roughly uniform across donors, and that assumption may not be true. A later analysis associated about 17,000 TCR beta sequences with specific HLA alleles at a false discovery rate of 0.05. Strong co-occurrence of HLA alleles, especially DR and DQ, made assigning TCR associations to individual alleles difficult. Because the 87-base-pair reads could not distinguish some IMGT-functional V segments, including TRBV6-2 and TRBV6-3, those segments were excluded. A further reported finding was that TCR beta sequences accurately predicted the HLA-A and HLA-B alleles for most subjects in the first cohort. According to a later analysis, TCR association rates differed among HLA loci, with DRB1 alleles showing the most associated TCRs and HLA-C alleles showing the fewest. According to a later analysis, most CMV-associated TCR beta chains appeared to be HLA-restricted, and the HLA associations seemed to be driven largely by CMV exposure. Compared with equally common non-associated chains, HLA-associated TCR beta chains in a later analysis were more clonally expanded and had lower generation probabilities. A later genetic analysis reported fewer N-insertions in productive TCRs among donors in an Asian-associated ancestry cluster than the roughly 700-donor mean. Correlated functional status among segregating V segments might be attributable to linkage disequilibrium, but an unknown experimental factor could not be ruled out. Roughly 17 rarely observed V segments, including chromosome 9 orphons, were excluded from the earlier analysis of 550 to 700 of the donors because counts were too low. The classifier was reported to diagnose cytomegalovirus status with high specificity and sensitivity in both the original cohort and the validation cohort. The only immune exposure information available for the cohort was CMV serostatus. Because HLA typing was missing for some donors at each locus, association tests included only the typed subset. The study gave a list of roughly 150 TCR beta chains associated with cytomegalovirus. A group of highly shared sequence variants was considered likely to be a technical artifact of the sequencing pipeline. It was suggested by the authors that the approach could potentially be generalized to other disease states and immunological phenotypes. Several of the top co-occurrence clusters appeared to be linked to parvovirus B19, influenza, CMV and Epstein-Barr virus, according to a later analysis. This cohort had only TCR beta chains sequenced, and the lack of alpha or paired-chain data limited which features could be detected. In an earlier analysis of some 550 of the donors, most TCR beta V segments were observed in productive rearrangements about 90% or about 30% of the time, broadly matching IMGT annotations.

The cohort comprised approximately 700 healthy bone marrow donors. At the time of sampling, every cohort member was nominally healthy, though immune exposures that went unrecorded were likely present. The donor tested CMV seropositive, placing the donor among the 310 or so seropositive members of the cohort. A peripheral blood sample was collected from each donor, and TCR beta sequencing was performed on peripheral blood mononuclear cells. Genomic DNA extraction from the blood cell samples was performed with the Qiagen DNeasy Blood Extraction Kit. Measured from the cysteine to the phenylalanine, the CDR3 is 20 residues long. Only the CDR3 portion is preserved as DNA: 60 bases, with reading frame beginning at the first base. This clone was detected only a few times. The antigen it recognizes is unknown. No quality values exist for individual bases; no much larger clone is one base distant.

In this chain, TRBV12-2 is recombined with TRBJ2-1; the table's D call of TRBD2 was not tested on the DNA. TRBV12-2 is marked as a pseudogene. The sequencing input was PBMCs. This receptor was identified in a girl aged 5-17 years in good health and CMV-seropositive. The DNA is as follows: TGTGCAAGTCGCCCACTAGGGGACTATCGGTATATGGGCTCCTACAATGAGCAGTTCTTC. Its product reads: CASRPLGDYRYMGSYNEQFF.